The clone carrying this T cell receptor beta chain was picked up a small number of times. Its antigen is unidentified. TCRdb re-analysed the 5' RACE reads in MiXCR, keeping a single row per CDR3 protein. The sample yields approximately 410,000 distinct CDR3 sequences, 20% to 25% seen once. This sample was taken from a study of T-cell memory formation after mild COVID-19. Study information: TCR clusters mostly belonged to single donors. Study observations and caveats: Mainly in CM and EM were contracting CD4+ clones; CD8+ were in EMRA.

CDR3 length: 17 amino acids. The trim removed 0 bases at V and 0 bases at J, leaving 2 bases unmatched. Germline CDR1 reads SEHNR; CDR2 reads FQNEAQ (reference sequence). The sequenced material came from PBMCs or a T cell subset sorted from them (not recorded which). This sequence was found in an adult woman who had mild COVID-19 (a few samples of this study predate the infection). Cell type and time point are not known. The rearrangement uses TRBV7-9 and TRBJ2-3, with 11 bases matching TRBD2. The CDR3 DNA follows: TGTGCCAGCAGCTTAGCGGGGACTAGCGGTAGCACAGATACGCAGTATTTT. Encoded protein: CASSLAGTSGSTDTQYF. Based on the CDR3 plus reference TRBV7-9 and TRBJ2-3, the full variable domain is DTGVSQNPRHKITKRGQNVTFRCDPISEHNRLYWYRQTLGQGPEFLTYFQNEAQLEKSRLLSDRFSAERPKGSFSTLEIQRTEQGDSAMYLCASSLAGTSGSTDTQYFGPGTRLTVL.